The clone carrying this T cell receptor beta chain has only a few counts. This sample was taken from a study of OX40 agonist ivuxolimab in advanced cancers. Losses at the gene ends were 6 bases for V and 5 bases for J; bases not matched to a gene: 5. Per the germline V gene, CDR1 is MNHEY and CDR2 is SMNVEV (reference sequence). The length of the CDR3 is 13 residues. Assay: immunoSEQ multiplex PCR; the TCRdb copy retains only in-frame clones and omits some. In the table there are 73,000 or so clones, almost 90% of which are singletons. This receptor was identified in an adult with an advanced solid tumor such as melanoma, head and neck, liver or kidney cancer. The rearrangement joins TRBV27 to TRBJ2-7; TRBD1 matches at 9 bases. The material was CD4+ or CD8+ T cells sorted from blood, obtained in a trial of the OX40 agonist ivuxolimab. The CDR3 sequence is CASSRTGEDEQYF. DNA for the CDR3: TGTGCCAGCAGCAGGACAGGGGAGGACGAGCAGTACTTC.